What follows are 26 T cell receptor beta chains derived from one specimen sequenced in a study of blood T cell repertoires in COVID-19. Profiling relied on immunoSEQ multiplex PCR, and the TCRdb table lists in-frame clones only, not all of them. The sample yields under 200,000 clones, more than 70% seen once. The sample consisted of peripheral blood. The receptors come from a man aged 45-65 years with active or convalescent COVID-19.

V and J are TRBV21-1 and TRBJ1-2; the table's D call, TRBD1, was not checked against the DNA. TRBV21-1 is tagged as a pseudogene. CDR3 length equals 17 residues. CDR3 region: CASSKVPRNRFFYGYTF. In DNA, the CDR3 is TGTGCCAGCAGCAAAGTCCCCCGTAACAGATTTTTCTATGGCTACACCTTC.

This clone has only a few counts. V is TRBV19 and J is TRBJ1-1; D perhaps matches TRBD1 (5 bases). The CDR3 is made up of 15 amino acids. Germline CDR1 is LNHDA and CDR2 is SQIVND (reference sequence). Trimming took 3 bases from V and 5 from J, leaving 16 bases between them. CDR3 sequence (DNA): TGTGCCAGTAGTATCAGGGCCGGCGTTAGGACTGAAGCTTTCTTT. Translation gives CASSIRAGVRTEAFF. The whole variable domain, filled in from reference TRBV19 and TRBJ1-1, reads DGGITQSPKYLFRKEGQNVTLSCEQNLNHDAMYWYRQDPGQGLRLIYYSQIVNDFQKGDIAEGYSVSREKKESFPLTVTSAQKNPTAFYLCASSIRAGVRTEAFFGQGTRLTVV.

The chain uses TRBV2 and TRBJ1-5; tentative D call: TRBD1 (5 bases). The CDR3 has 15 residues. Germline V gene data show CDR1 as SNHLY and CDR2 as FYNNEI. Trimming pared 1 base from V and 2 bases from J, leaving 9 bases between. CDR3 DNA sequence: TGTGCCAGCAGTGAAGGGGGGGAGGGCAATCAGCCCCAGCATTTT. Translation gives CASSEGGEGNQPQHF.

The rearrangement links TRBV2 to TRBJ2-7, with D possibly being TRBD1 (6 bases). The germline V gene has CDR1 SNHLY and CDR2 FYNNEI. The CDR3 totals 12 residues. Trimming pared 5 bases from V and 4 bases from J, leaving 9 bases between. The DNA for the CDR3 is TGTGCCAGCAGTCCTACAGGGTACGAGCAGTACTTC. Translating gives CASSPTGYEQYF. Full variable domain (outside the CDR3, taken from reference TRBV2 and TRBJ2-7): EPEVTQTPSHQVTQMGQEVILRCVPISNHLYFYWYRQILGQKVEFLVSFYNNEISEKSEIFDDQFSVERPDGSNFTLKIRSTKLEDSAMYFCASSPTGYEQYFGPGTRLTVT.

In this sample, this clone turned up once. The rearrangement links TRBV3-1 (or the pseudogene TRBV3-2) to TRBJ2-2; a weak D match, TRBD1 (6 bases). V was pared by 0 bases and J by 5 bases, with 19 bases between. This CDR3 is 18 amino acids long. CDR1 is LGHDT and CDR2 is YNNKEL in the germline V gene (reference sequence). The CDR3 region has the DNA TGTGCCAGCAGCCAAGATATTCCCCGTCTCGGGACAACCGGGGAGCTGTTTTTT. This gives the protein CASSQDIPRLGTTGELFF.

The CDR3 loop reads CASSLWLANTEAFF. The CDR3 region has the DNA TGTGCCAGCAGCTTGTGGTTAGCGAACACTGAAGCTTTCTTT. The chain has TRBV5-5 and TRBJ1-1; D remains unclear. V was clipped by 1 base and J by 1 base, with 8 bases between them. Per germline, CDR1 SGHKS and CDR2 YYEKEE (reference sequence). The CDR3 is 14 amino acids.

CDR3 sequence reads: CATIRGFGSSRLGEKLFF. CDR3 bases: TGTGCCACCATTAGAGGGTTTGGGTCGAGTCGTCTTGGGGAAAAACTGTTTTTT. V and J are TRBV2 and TRBJ1-4; no clear D gene. V lost 10 bases to trimming and J lost 8 bases, with 32 bases between them. Per germline, CDR1 SNHLY and CDR2 FYNNEI. The CDR3 sequence is 18 residues long.

The chain employs TRBV11-2 and TRBJ1-1; 9 bases line up with TRBD1. The CDR3 consists of 16 residues. CDR1 SGHAT and CDR2 FQNNGV come from the germline V gene. V lost 2 bases and J lost 3; bases outside the gene matches: 7. CDR3 region: CASSLRGQGLHTEAFF. Written as DNA, the CDR3 is TGTGCCAGCAGCTTAAGGGGACAGGGACTGCACACTGAAGCTTTCTTT. Supplemented by reference TRBV11-2 and TRBJ1-1, the full variable domain reads EAGVAQSPRYKIIEKRQSVAFWCNPISGHATLYWYQQILGQGPKLLIQFQNNGVVDDSQLPKDRFSAERLKGVDSTLKIQPAKLEDSAVYLCASSLRGQGLHTEAFFGQGTRLTVV.

The chain uses TRBV24-1 and TRBJ1-1, with 7 bases aligning to TRBD1. Germline loops: CDR1 KGHDR, CDR2 SFDVKD. The CDR3 totals 13 residues. V lost 3 bases, J lost 11 bases, and 8 bases stayed unmatched. In DNA form, the CDR3 reads TGTGCCACCAGTGATCACACAGGGGTACGTGCTTTCTTT. Translation gives CATSDHTGVRAFF.

This chain joins TRBV4-2 and TRBJ2-1; D remains ambiguous. The CDR3 spans 14 residues. V was pared by 4 bases and J by 9 bases, with 16 bases between. Germline CDR1 is LGHNA and CDR2 is YNFKEQ. The CDR3: CASSPPGEAPEQFF. Here the CDR3 DNA reads TGTGCCAGCAGCCCTCCGGGTGAGGCCCCTGAGCAGTTCTTC.

The V call is TRBV11-3, the J call TRBJ2-5, with a tentative D call TRBD2 (5 bases). The V end lost 5 bases, the J end lost 4 bases, and 23 bases lay between the germline ends. The CDR3 has 17 amino acids. CDR1 is SGHNT and CDR2 is YENEEA in the germline V gene. The CDR3 spells CASSPLDPLLDRETQYF. Written as DNA, the CDR3 is TGTGCCAGCAGCCCCCTGGACCCCTTACTAGACCGAGAGACCCAGTACTTC.

This chain connects TRBV11-3 to TRBJ2-5, with TRBD2 matching over 14 bases. This CDR3 has 18 amino acids. With V trimmed by 3 bases and J by 0 bases, 6 bases remained unmatched. Germline values: CDR1 SGHNT, CDR2 YENEEA. The CDR3 sequence is CASSLGLAGVSYQETQYF. DNA for the CDR3: TGTGCCAGCAGCTTGGGACTAGCGGGGGTTAGCTACCAAGAGACCCAGTACTTC.

This chain links TRBV4-2 with TRBJ1-4; 8 bases match TRBD1. This CDR3 has 16 residues. The germline V gene has CDR1 LGHNA and CDR2 YNFKEQ. V was pared by 1 base and J by 4 bases, with 5 bases of the junction left unmatched. The CDR3 DNA reads TGTGCCAGCAGCCAAGCCCCGGGACAGGTTAATGAAAAACTGTTTTTT. This translates into CASSQAPGQVNEKLFF.

This sequence joins TRBV7-9 and TRBJ1-6; no firm D call. Germline-derived CDR1 and CDR2 are SEHNR and FQNEAQ (reference sequence). The V end lost 1 base, the J end lost 6 bases, and 7 bases lay between the germline ends. CDR3 length equals 14 residues. The CDR3 protein is CASSLGQVNSPLHF. The CDR3 nucleotides read TGTGCCAGCAGCTTAGGTCAGGTTAATTCACCCCTCCACTTT.

CDR3 protein: CASSPPGRVFPEAFF. In DNA, the CDR3 is TGTGCCAGCAGTCCCCCGGGCAGGGTATTCCCTGAAGCTTTCTTT. The chain combines TRBV27 with TRBJ1-1; D is perhaps TRBD1 (5 bases). The CDR3 consists of 15 residues. Germline CDR1 MNHEY, CDR2 SMNVEV (reference sequence). Between the trimmed V and J ends, which lost 5 bases and 6 bases, there was a span of 19 bases.

This clone was detected once. CDR3 coding DNA: TGTGCCAGCAGTTACGACAACAATCAGCCCCAGCATTTT. Its protein is CASSYDNNQPQHF. The gene calls are TRBV6-2 or TRBV6-3 and TRBJ1-5; D uncertain. The CDR3 is made up of 13 amino acids. From germline, CDR1 is MNHEY and CDR2 SVGEGT. V lost 2 bases, J lost 3 bases, and 5 bases lay in between.

J is TRBJ2-7 and V is TRBV5-4; tentative D call: TRBD1 (7 bases). V shed 0 bases and J shed 4 bases, with 11 bases lying between them. The germline V gene encodes CDR1 SGHNT and CDR2 YYREEE (reference sequence). The CDR3 loop spans 14 amino acids. The CDR3 DNA sequence: TGTGCCAGCAGCTTGGACCAGGGGGGATACGAGCAGTACTTC. Protein product: CASSLDQGGYEQYF.

The J gene is TRBJ2-1, the V gene TRBV6-5, with D perhaps matching TRBD2 (6 bases). Germline V gene sequence: CDR1 MNHEY, CDR2 SVGAGI. The CDR3 consists of 16 residues. Trimming cost V 2 bases and J 6 bases, with 17 bases left between them. The CDR3 DNA is TGTGCCAGCAGTTACCATGGAGGGGCCACACTCAATGAGCAGTTCTTC. Translation: CASSYHGGATLNEQFF.

V is TRBV5-6 and J is TRBJ1-5, with no clear D. The CDR3 runs to 13 residues. Trimming pared 1 base from V and 3 bases from J, leaving 5 bases between. Germline V CDR1 and CDR2: SGHDT, YYEEEE. CDR3 bases: TGTGCCAGCAGCTTGTCAAACAATCAGCCCCAGCATTTT. It translates to CASSLSNNQPQHF.

The genes are TRBV5-6 and TRBJ2-3, with D perhaps matching TRBD1 (5 bases). The V end was cut by 0 bases, the J end by 6 bases, with 14 bases between. The CDR3 is 15 residues long. CDR1 and CDR2 from the germline V gene are SGHDT and YYEEEE. CDR3 coding DNA: TGTGCCAGCAGCTTGGTAGGGGCAGGCGCGGATACGCAGTATTTT. This translates into CASSLVGAGADTQYF.

This clone was detected once. The rearrangement uses TRBV7-9 and TRBJ1-1; D gene ambiguous. This CDR3 has 15 amino acids. Germline V CDR1 and CDR2: SEHNR, FQNEAQ (reference sequence). Trimming removed 7 bases at V and 0 bases at J, with 15 bases between. As DNA, the CDR3 is TGTGCCAGCAACCGGCGCGTGGAGATGAACACTGAAGCTTTCTTT. This encodes CASNRRVEMNTEAFF.

There are a few counts of this clone. The chain joins TRBV24-1 to TRBJ1-1; 9 bases are shared with TRBD1. V dropped 4 bases and J dropped 7; count of bases not matched to a gene: 18. This CDR3 is built from 18 residues. Germline CDR1 and CDR2: KGHDR and SFDVKD. CDR3 bases: TGTGCCACCAGTGACGCAGGTGGGACCGGGACAGGGCTCGGTGAAGCTTTCTTT. As protein: CATSDAGGTGTGLGEAFF.

This clone was seen once. This sequence joins TRBV5-1 and TRBJ1-1; no clear D gene. CDR3 length equals 14 residues. Germline V gene lookup returns CDR1 SGHRS and CDR2 YFSETQ. V lost 0 bases to trimming and J lost 5 bases, with 11 bases between them. CDR3 DNA: TGCGCCAGCAGCTTGGCCGGAGGGTGGACTGAAGCTTTCTTT. This encodes CASSLAGGWTEAFF. Supplemented by reference TRBV5-1 and TRBJ1-1, the full variable domain reads KAGVTQTPRYLIKTRGQQVTLSCSPISGHRSVSWYQQTPGQGLQFLFEYFSETQRNKGNFPGRFSGRQFSNSRSEMNVSTLELGDSALYLCASSLAGGWTEAFFGQGTRLTVV.

The chain links TRBV25-1 to TRBJ2-7; D is perhaps TRBD1 (6 bases). V was pared by 9 bases and J by 2 bases, with 17 bases between. This CDR3 is built from 14 residues. Germline-derived CDR1 and CDR2 are MGHDK and SYGVNS. The CDR3 DNA is TGTGCCAGTCAATCCCGGGACACAGCCTACGAGCAGTACTTC. This encodes CASQSRDTAYEQYF.

V usage is TRBV25-1 and J usage is TRBJ2-3, with D perhaps matching TRBD2 (6 bases). From germline, CDR1 is MGHDK and CDR2 SYGVNS. CDR3 length: 13 amino acids. Trimming cost V 9 bases and J 3 bases, with 13 bases left between them. The CDR3, as DNA: TGTGCCAGTGGGGGGAGTTGGACAGATACGCAGTATTTT. Protein sequence: CASGGSWTDTQYF.

The chain carries TRBV18 and TRBJ1-6; D is undetermined. The CDR3 contains 13 residues. Germline V CDR1 and CDR2: KGHSH, LQKENI. V lost 5 bases, J lost 8 bases, and 10 bases lay in between. As DNA, the CDR3 is TGTGCCAGCTCAAGAGGGTATGATTCACCCCTCCACTTT. The encoded protein is CASSRGYDSPLHF.